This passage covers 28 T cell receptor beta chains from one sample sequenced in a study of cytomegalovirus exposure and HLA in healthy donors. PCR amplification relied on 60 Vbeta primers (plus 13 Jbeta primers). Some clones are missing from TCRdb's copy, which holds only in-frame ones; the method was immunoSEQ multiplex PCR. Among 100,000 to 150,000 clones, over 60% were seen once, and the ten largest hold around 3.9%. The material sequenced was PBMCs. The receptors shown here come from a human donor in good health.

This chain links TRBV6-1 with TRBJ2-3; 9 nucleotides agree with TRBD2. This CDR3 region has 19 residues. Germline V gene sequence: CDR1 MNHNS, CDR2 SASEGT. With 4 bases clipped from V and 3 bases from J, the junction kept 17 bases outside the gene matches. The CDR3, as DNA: TGTGCCAGCAGTGCGGCGGCTAGCGGGACCCGCCTGGGAACAGATACGCAGTATTTT. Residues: CASSAAASGTRLGTDTQYF.

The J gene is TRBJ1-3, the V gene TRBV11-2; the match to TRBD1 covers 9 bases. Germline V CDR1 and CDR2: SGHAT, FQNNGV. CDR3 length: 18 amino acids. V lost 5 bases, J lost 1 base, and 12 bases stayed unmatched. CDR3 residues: CASSRGGTGKISGNTIYF. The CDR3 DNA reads TGTGCCAGCAGCCGGGGTGGGACAGGGAAGATTTCTGGAAACACCATATATTTT.

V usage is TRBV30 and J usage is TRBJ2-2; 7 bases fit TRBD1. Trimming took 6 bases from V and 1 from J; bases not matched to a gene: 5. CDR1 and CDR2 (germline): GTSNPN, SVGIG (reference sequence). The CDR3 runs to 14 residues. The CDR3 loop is CACHRDRNTGELFF. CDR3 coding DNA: TGTGCCTGCCACCGGGACAGGAACACCGGGGAGCTGTTTTTT.

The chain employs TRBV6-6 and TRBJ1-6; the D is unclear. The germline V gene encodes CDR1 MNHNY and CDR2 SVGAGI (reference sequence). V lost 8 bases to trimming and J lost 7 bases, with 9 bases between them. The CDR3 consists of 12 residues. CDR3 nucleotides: TGTGCCAGCTTACAGACCAATTCACCCCTCCACTTT. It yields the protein CASLQTNSPLHF.

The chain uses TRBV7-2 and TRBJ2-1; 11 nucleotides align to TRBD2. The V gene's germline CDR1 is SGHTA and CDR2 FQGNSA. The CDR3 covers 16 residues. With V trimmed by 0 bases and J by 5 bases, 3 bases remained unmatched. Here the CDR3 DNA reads TGTGCCAGCAGCTTAGCCGGGACTAGCGGAGACAATGAGCAGTTCTTC. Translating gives CASSLAGTSGDNEQFF.

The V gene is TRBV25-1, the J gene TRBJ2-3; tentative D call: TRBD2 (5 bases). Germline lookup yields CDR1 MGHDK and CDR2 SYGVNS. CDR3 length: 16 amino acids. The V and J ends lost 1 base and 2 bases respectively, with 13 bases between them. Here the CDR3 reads CASSESGNPLTDTQYF. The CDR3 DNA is TGTGCCAGCAGTGAATCGGGGAACCCACTCACAGATACGCAGTATTTT.

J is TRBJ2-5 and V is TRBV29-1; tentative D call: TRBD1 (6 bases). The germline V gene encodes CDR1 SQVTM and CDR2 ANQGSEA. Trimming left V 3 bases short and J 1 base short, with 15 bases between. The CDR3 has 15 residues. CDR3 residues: CSVDGTRGPQETQYF. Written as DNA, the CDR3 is TGCAGCGTTGATGGGACACGGGGACCCCAAGAGACCCAGTACTTC. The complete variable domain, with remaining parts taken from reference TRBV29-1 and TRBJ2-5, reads SAVISQKPSRDICQRGTSLTIQCQVDSQVTMMFWYRQQPGQSLTLIATANQGSEATYESGFVIDKFPISRPNLTFSTLTVSNMSPEDSSIYLCSVDGTRGPQETQYFGPGTRLLVL.

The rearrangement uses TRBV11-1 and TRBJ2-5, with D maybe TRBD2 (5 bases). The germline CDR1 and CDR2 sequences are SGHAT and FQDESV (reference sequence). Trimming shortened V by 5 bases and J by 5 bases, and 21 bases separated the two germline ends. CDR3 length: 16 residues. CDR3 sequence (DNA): TGTGCCAGCAGCCCGGCGGGTAGGGAGATAGGGGAGACCCAGTACTTC. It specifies CASSPAGREIGETQYF.

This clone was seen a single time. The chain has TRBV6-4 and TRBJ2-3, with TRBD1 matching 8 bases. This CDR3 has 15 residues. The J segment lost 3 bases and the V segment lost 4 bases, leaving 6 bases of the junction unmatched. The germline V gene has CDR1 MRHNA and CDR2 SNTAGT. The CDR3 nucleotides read TGTGCCAGCAGTGGTGGACAGGGCGAGACAGATACGCAGTATTTT. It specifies CASSGGQGETDTQYF.

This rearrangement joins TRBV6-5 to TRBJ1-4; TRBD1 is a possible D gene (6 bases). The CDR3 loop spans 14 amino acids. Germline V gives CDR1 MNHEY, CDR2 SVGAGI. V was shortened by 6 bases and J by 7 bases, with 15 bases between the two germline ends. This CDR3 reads CASSSGADGEKLFF. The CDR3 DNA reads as TGTGCCAGCAGCTCAGGGGCGGACGGTGAAAAACTGTTTTTT.

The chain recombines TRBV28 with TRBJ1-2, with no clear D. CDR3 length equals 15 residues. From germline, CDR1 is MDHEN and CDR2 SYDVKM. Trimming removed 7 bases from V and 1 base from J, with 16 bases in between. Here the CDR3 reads CASTPVLLHNYGYTF. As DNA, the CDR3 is TGTGCCAGCACCCCCGTGCTACTCCATAACTATGGCTACACCTTC.

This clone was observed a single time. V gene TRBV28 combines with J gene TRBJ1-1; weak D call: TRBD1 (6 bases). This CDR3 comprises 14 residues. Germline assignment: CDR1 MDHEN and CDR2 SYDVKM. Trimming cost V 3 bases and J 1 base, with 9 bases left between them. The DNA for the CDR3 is TGTGCCAGCAGTTTGACAGGACCGAACACTGAAGCTTTCTTT. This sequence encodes CASSLTGPNTEAFF.

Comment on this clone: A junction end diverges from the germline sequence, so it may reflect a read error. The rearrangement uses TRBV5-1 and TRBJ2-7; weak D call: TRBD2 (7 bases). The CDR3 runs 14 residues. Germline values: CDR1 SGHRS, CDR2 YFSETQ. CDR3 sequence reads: CASNLSGGAYEQYF. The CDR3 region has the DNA TGCGCCAGCAACTTGTCGGGGGGCGCCTACGAGCAGTACTTC.

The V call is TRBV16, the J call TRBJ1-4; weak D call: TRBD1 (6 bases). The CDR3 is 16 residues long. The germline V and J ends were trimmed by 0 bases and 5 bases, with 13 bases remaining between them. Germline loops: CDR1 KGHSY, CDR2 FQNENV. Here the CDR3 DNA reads TGTGCCAGCAGCCAATCCCCGGGGGGCCTGAATGAAAAACTGTTTTTT. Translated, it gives CASSQSPGGLNEKLFF.

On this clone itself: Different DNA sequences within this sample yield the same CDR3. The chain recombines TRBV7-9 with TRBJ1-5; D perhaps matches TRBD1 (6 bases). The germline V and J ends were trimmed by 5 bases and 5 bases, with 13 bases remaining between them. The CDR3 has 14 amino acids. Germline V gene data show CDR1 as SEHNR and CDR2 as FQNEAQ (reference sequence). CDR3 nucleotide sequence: TGTGCCAGCAGCCTTCAGGGGTCCCATCAGCCCCAGCATTTT. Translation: CASSLQGSHQPQHF.

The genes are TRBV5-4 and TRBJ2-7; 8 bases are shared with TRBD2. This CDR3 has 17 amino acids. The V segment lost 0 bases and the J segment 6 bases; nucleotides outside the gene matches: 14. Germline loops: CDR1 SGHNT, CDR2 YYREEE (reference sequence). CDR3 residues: CASSLGTGTRPRGEQYF. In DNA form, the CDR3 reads TGTGCCAGCAGCTTGGGAACAGGGACTAGACCTCGAGGCGAGCAGTACTTC.

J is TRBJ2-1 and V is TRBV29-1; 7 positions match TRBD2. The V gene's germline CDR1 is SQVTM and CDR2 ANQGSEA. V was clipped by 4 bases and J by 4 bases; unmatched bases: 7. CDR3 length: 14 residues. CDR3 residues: CSVAHSRGYNEQFF. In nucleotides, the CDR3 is TGCAGCGTTGCTCATTCGCGGGGGTACAATGAGCAGTTCTTC.

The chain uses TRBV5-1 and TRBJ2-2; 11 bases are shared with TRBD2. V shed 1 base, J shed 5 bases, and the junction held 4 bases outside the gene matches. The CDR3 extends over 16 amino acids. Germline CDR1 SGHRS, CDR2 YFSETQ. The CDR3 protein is CASSLIAGGQTGELFF. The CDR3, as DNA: TGCGCCAGCAGCTTGATAGCGGGAGGGCAAACCGGGGAGCTGTTTTTT. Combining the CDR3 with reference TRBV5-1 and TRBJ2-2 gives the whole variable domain KAGVTQTPRYLIKTRGQQVTLSCSPISGHRSVSWYQQTPGQGLQFLFEYFSETQRNKGNFPGRFSGRQFSNSRSEMNVSTLELGDSALYLCASSLIAGGQTGELFFGEGSRLTVL.

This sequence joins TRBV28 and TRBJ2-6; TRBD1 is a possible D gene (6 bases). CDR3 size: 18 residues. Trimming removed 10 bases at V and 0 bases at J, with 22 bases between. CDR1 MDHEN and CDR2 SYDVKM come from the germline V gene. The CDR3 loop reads CATQTRQETYSGANVLTF. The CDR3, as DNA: TGTGCCACCCAAACTCGACAGGAGACCTACTCTGGGGCCAACGTCCTGACTTTC.

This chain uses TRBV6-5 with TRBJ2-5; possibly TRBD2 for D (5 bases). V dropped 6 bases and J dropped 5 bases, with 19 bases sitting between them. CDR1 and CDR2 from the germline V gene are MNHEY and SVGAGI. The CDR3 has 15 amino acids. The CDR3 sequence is CASRDPFTSEETQYF. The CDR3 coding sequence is TGTGCCAGCAGAGACCCCTTCACTAGTGAGGAGACCCAGTACTTC.

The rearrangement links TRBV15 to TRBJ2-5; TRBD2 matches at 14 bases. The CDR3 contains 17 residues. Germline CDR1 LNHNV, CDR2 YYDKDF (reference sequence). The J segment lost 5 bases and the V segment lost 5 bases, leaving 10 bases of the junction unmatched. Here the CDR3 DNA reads TGTGCCACCAGCTCCGCCGGGACTAGCGGGAGCTGGGAGACCCAGTACTTC. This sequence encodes CATSSAGTSGSWETQYF.

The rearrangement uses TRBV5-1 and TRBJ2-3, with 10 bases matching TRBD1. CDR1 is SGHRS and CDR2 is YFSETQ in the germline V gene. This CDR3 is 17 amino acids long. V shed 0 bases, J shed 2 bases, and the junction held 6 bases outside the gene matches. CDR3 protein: CASSLGGGTGATDTQYF. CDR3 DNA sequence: TGCGCCAGCAGCTTGGGTGGAGGGACAGGGGCCACAGATACGCAGTATTTT.

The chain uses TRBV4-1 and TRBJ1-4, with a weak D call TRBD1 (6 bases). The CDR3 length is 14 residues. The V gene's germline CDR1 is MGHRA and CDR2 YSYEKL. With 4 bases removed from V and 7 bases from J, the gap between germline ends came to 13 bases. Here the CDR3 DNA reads TGCGCCAGCAGCCCGGGGGGCGCGGGTGAAAAACTGTTTTTT. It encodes CASSPGGAGEKLFF.

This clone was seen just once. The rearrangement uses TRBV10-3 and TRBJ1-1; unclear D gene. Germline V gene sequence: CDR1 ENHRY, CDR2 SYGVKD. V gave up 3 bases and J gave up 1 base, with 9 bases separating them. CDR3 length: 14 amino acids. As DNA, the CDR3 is TGTGCCATCAGTGAAGACTCCACGAACACTGAAGCTTTCTTT. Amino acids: CAISEDSTNTEAFF.

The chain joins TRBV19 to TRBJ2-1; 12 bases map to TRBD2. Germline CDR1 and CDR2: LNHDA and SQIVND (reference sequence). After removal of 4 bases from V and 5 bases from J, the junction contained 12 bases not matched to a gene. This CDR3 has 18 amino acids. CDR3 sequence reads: CASSNPLQTSGSDNEQFF. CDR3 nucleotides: TGTGCCAGTAGTAACCCCCTCCAGACTAGCGGGAGCGACAATGAGCAGTTCTTC. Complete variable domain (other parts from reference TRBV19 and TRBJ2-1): DGGITQSPKYLFRKEGQNVTLSCEQNLNHDAMYWYRQDPGQGLRLIYYSQIVNDFQKGDIAEGYSVSREKKESFPLTVTSAQKNPTAFYLCASSNPLQTSGSDNEQFFGPGTRLTVL.

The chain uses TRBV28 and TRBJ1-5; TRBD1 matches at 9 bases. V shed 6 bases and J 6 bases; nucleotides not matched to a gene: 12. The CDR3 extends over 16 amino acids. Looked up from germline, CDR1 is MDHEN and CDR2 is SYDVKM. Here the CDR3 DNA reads TGTGCCAGCAGATCCCCTCTGGGACAGGGTGGTCAGCCCCAGCATTTT. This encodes CASRSPLGQGGQPQHF.

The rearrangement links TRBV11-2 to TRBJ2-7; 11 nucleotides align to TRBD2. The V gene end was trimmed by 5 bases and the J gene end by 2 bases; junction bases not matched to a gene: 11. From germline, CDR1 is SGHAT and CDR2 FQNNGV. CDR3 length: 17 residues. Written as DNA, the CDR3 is TGTGCCAGCAGCACCTCTCGCGGGACTAGCGGAACCTACGAGCAGTACTTC. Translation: CASSTSRGTSGTYEQYF.

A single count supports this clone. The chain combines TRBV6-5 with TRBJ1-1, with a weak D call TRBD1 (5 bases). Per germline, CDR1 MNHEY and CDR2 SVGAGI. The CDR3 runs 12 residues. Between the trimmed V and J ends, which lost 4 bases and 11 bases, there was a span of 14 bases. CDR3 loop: CASSSGGVVAFF. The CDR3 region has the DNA TGTGCCAGCAGTTCCGGGGGAGTGGTGGCTTTCTTT.